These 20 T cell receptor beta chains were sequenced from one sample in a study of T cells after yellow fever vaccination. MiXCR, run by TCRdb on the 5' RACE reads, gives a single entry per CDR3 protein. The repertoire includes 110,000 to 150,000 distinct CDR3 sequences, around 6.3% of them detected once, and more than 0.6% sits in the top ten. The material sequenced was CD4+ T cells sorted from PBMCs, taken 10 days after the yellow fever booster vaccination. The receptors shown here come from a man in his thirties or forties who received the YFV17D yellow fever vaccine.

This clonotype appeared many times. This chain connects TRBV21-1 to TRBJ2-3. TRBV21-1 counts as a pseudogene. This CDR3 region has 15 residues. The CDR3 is CASSKGPGRLDTQYF. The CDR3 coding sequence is TGTGCCAGCAGCAAAGGTCCAGGCCGTTTAGATACGCAGTATTTT.

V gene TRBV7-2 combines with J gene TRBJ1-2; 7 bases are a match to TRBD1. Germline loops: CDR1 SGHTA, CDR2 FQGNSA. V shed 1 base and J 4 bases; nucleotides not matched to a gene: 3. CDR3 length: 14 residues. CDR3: CASSLDRTGYGYTF. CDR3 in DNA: TGTGCCAGCAGCTTAGATCGGACAGGCTATGGCTACACCTTC.

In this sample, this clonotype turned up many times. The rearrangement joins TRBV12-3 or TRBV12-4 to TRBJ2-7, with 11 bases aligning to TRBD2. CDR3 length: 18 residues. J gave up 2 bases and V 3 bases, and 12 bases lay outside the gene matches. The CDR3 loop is CASSFTPPATSGAYEQYF. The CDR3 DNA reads TGTGCCAGCAGTTTTACCCCTCCCGCGACTAGCGGGGCCTACGAGCAGTACTTC.

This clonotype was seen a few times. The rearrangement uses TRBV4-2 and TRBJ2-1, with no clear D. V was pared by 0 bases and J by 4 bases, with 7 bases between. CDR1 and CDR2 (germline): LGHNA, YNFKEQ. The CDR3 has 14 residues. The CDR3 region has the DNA TGTGCCAGCAGCCAAGATCCCCGTTACAATGAGCAGTTCTTC. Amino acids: CASSQDPRYNEQFF.

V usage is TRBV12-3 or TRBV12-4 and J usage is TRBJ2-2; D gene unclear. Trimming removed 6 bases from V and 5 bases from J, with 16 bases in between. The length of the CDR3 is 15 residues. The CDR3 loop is CASSLSLGGTGELFF. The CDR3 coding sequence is TGTGCCAGCAGCCTATCTCTAGGCGGAACCGGGGAGCTGTTTTTT.

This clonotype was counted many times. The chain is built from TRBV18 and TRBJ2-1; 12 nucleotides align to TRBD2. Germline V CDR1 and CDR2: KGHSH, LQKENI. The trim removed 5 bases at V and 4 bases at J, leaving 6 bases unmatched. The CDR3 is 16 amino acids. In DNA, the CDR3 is TGTGCCAGCTCATCTGGGACTAGCGGGCTTTACAATGAGCAGTTCTTC. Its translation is CASSSGTSGLYNEQFF.

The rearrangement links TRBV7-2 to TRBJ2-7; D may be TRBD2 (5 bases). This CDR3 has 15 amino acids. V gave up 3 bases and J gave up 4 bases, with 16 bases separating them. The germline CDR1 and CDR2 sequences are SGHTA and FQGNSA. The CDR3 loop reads CASSLRADPLYEQYF. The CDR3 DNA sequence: TGTGCCAGCAGCTTGAGGGCAGACCCTTTATACGAGCAGTACTTC.

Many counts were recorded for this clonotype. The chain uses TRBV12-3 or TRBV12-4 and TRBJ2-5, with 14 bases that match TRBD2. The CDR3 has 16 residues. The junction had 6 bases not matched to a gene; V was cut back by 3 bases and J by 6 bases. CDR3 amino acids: CASSLTSGRVLQTQYF. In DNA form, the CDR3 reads TGTGCCAGCAGTTTGACTAGCGGGAGGGTTCTACAGACCCAGTACTTC.

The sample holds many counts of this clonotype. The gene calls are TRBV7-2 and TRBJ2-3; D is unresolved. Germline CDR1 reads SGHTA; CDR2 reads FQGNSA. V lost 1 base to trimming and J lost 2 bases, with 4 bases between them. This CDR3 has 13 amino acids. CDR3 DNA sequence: TGTGCCAGCAGCTTAGGATACACAGATACGCAGTATTTT. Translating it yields CASSLGYTDTQYF.

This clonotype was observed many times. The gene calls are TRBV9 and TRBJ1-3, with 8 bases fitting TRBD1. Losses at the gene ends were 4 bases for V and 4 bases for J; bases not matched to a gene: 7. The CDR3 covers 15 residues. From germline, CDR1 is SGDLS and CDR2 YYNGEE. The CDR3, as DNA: TGTGCCAGCAGCTTACGGACAGGGACGGGAAACACCATATATTTT. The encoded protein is CASSLRTGTGNTIYF.

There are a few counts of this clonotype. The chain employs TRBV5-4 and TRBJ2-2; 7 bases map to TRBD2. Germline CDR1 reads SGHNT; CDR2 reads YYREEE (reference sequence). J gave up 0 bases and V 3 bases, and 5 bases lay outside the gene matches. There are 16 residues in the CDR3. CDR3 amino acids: CASSSPGGSNTGELFF. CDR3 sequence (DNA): TGTGCCAGCAGCTCCCCGGGAGGTTCGAACACCGGGGAGCTGTTTTTT. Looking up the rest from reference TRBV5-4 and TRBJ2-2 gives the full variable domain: ETGVTQSPTHLIKTRGQQVTLRCSSQSGHNTVSWYQQALGQGPQFIFQYYREEENGRGNFPPRFSGLQFPNYSSELNVNALELDDSALYLCASSSPGGSNTGELFFGEGSRLTVL.

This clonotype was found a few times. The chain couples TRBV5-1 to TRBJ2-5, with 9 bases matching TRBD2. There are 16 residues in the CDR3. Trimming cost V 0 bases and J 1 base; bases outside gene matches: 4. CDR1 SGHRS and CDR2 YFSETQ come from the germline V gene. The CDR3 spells CASSLGPSGAQETQYF. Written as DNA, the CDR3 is TGCGCCAGCAGCTTGGGCCCTAGCGGGGCCCAAGAGACCCAGTACTTC.

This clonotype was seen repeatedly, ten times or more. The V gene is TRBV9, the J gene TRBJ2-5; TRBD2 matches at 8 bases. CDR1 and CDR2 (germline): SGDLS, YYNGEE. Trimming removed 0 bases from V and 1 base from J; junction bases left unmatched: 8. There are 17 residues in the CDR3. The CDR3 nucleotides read TGTGCCAGCAGCGTAGGGGTAATAGCGGGATTCCAAGAGACCCAGTACTTC. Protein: CASSVGVIAGFQETQYF.

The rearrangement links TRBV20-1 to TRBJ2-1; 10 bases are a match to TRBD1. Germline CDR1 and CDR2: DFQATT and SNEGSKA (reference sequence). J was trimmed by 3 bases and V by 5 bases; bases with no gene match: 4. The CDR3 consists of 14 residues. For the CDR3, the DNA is TGCAGTGCTGCTAGGACAGGGGGCTACAATGAGCAGTTCTTC. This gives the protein CSAARTGGYNEQFF.

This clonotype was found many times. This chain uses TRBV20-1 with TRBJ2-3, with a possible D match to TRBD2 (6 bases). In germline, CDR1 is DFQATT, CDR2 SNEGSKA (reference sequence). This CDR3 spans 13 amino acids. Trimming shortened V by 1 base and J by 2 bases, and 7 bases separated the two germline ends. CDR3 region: CSARGRDTDTQYF. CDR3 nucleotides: TGCAGTGCTAGAGGGAGGGACACAGATACGCAGTATTTT.

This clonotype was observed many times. The CDR3 DNA reads TGTGCCACCAGTCGCATAGGACAGTTCTACGAGCAGTACTTC. Translation gives CATSRIGQFYEQYF. The chain joins TRBV24-1 to TRBJ2-7, with D maybe TRBD1 (6 bases). The CDR3 runs 14 residues. V gave up 6 bases and J gave up 3 bases, with 14 bases separating them. The germline gives CDR1 KGHDR, CDR2 SFDVKD.

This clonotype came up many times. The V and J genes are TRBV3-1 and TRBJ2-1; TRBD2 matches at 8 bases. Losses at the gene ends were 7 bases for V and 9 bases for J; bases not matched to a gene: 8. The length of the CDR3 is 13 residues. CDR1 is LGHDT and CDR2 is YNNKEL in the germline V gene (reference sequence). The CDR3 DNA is TGTGCCAGCACCACTCGGGCGGGAGGTGAGCAGTTCTTC. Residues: CASTTRAGGEQFF.

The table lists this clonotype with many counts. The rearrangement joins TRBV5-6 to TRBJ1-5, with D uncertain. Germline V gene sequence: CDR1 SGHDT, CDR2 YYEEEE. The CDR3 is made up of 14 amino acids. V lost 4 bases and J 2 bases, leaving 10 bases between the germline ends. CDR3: CASSPAVGNQPQHF. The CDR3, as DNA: TGTGCCAGCAGCCCAGCGGTTGGCAATCAGCCCCAGCATTTT.

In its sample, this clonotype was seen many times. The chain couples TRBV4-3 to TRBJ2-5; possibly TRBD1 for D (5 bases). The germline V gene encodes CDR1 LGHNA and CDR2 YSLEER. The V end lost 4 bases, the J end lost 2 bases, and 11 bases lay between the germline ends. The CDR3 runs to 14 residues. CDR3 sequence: CASSPNSGQETQYF. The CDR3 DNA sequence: TGCGCCAGCAGCCCCAATTCAGGGCAAGAGACCCAGTACTTC.

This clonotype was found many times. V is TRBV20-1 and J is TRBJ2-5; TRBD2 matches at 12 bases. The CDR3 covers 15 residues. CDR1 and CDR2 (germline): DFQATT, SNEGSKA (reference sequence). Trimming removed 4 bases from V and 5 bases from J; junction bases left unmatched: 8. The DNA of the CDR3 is TGCAGTGCTACCGTTGGGCTAGCGGGAGGGGAGACCCAGTACTTC. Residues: CSATVGLAGGETQYF.